The 2 T cell receptor beta chains below were found in one sample sequenced in a study of post-analysis software for immune sequencing data. Study-wide results and limits: Controls showed lower frequencies than patients for roughly 5 TRBV segments, and TRBV5-6, TRBV5-1 and TRBV20-1 were among these.

These TCRs are of unknown antigen specificity. Built from TCR beta cDNA, the libraries had unique molecular identifiers in them. TCRdb processed the PCR reads anew with MiXCR; each CDR3 protein has one entry. The sample contains 400,000 to 500,000 distinct CDR3 sequences, about 39% of which appear only once. The specimen sequenced was blood. Receptor source: a girl aged 2 to 10 with multiple sclerosis.

The rearrangement joins TRBV20-1 to TRBJ1-1; 8 bases are a match to TRBD1. There are 12 residues in the CDR3. After removal of 6 bases from V and 10 bases from J, the junction contained 10 bases not matched to a gene. Per the germline V gene, CDR1 is DFQATT and CDR2 is SNEGSKA (reference sequence). The CDR3 sequence: CSAPTQGAGAFF. The CDR3 bases are TGCAGTGCCCCCACGCAGGGGGCTGGAGCTTTCTTT.

Ten or more counts support this clonotype. CDR3 sequence: CASTRTSGTIEQYF. The CDR3 DNA is TGTGCCAGCACCCGGACTAGCGGGACAATTGAGCAGTACTTC. The chain recombines TRBV7-2 with TRBJ2-7, with 12 bases fitting TRBD2. With 7 bases clipped from V and 7 bases from J, the junction kept 8 bases outside the gene matches. This CDR3 has 14 residues. Per germline, CDR1 SGHTA and CDR2 FQGNSA.